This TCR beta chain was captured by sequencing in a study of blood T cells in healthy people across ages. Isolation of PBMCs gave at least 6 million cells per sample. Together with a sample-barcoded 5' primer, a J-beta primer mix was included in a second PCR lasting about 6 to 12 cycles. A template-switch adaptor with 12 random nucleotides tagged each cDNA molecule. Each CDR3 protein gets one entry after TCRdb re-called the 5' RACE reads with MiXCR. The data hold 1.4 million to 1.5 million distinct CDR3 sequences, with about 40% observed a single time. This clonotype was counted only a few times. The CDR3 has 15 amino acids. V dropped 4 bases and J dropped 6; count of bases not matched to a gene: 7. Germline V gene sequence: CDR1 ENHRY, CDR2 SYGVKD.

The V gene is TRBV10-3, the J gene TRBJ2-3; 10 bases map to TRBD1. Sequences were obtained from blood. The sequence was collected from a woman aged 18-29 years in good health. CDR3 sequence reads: CAISVSGQGGDTQYF. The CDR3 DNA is TGTGCCATCAGTGTATCCGGACAGGGGGGGGATACGCAGTATTTT.